This T cell receptor beta chain came from a study of cytomegalovirus exposure and HLA in healthy donors. Study information: The Caucasian-associated ancestry cluster held 80% to 90% of roughly 370 genotyped donors.

About this clone itself: What it binds is not known.

It was with 60 Vbeta and 13 Jbeta primers that the PCR ran. Sequenced by immunoSEQ multiplex PCR; TCRdb stores in-frame clones only, minus some. Of around 100,000 clones in the sample, less than 80% were seen once. Overall study findings and caveats: Rarity characterized most TCR sequences, yet some public TCRs appeared in many donors.

Germline V lookup: CDR1 MNHNS, CDR2 SASEGT. The CDR3 loop spans 13 amino acids. Trimming cost V 3 bases and J 7 bases, with 10 bases left between them. The sequence came from a woman aged 30 to 39 in good health and CMV-seronegative. V usage is TRBV6-1 and J usage is TRBJ2-1, with D unresolved. The material sequenced was PBMCs. The CDR3 nucleotides read TGTGCCAGCAGTGATGTCCAGAGGAATGAGCAGTTCTTC. Translation gives CASSDVQRNEQFF.